Listed below are T cell receptor beta chains from one sample, sequenced in a study of T cells in Graves' hyperthyroidism and ophthalmopathy. TCRdb re-called the multiplex PCR reads through MiXCR, storing one row per CDR3 protein. In the table there are under 550,000 distinct CDR3 sequences, roughly an eighth of which are singletons. The sequenced sample was blood. All receptors derive from a woman younger than 30 with Graves' hyperthyroidism. Each CDR3 is given with its conserved first and last residue.

cdr3_length	v_call	cdr3_aa
16	TRBV6-1	CASSAPAGTGTDTQYF
17	TRBV19	CASQTSGGTDARAEAFF
13	TRBV18	CASSPRMVAEQFF
14	TRBV10-1	CASSESNGVTKQFF
15	TRBV25-1	CASFPGTGKNTEAFF
14	TRBV5-1	CASSYTGMNTEAFF
13	TRBV5-6	CASSSTVNYEQYF
14	TRBV14	CASSQDLNTDTQYF
14	TRBV29-1	CSVETPPFYNEQFF
16	TRBV6-6	CASSYLGQGGSYEQYF
14	TRBV3-1	CASSQGGLSYEQYF
12	TRBV10-3	CAIRDRYNEQFF
18	TRBV15	CATSRPPRGQGDTGELFF
14	TRBV27	CASSLQGAPYEQYF
15	TRBV20-1	CSARDLAGGHNEQFF
14	TRBV2	CASIVAGGPGEQFF
16	TRBV28	CASSSLAGGPSDEQFF
14	TRBV14	CASSQARGQETQYF
16	TRBV6-1	CASSEGASFLNQPQHF
13	TRBV2	CASTSGKRSEQFF
14	TRBV5-1	CASSLDSGSSEAFF
13	TRBV27	CASSGKAYNEQFF
14	TRBV28	CASSSQPGQTIQYF
15	TRBV13	CASSPPRGQGNTIYF
14	TRBV7-3	CASSLSGSFNEQFF
11	TRBV7-9	CASSRYTEQFF
12	TRBV28	CASGRGFYEQYF
14	TRBV11-1	CASSFGREADTQYF
14	TRBV28	CASSFGRGGTEAFF
15	TRBV4-2	CASSQGDRGKNIQYF
12	TRBV3-1	CASSQARNEQFF
15	TRBV30	CAWSAGNGLGETQYF
13	TRBV6-2/TRBV6-3	CASRNLSNQPQHF
13	TRBV9	CASSFRGLGELFF
14	TRBV28	CASSRGENNQPQHF
19	TRBV6-9	CASSYWTSGSWGNTGELFF
13	TRBV4-3	CASSQEQGRGYTF
14	TRBV28	CASKERAVQETQYF
16	TRBV12-3/TRBV12-4	CASSLGSAQGARTHTF
19	TRBV9	CASSVGWGASGRIGNEQFF
17	TRBV20-1	CSARDASGRAPGDEQFF
15	TRBV19	CASSASGRPSYEQYF
12	TRBV11-2	CASSFRDTEAFF
16	TRBV18	CASSPPSGSPTGELFF
15	TRBV14	CASSQDAWVSEKLFF
15	TRBV30	CAWSKQGQYQETQYF
14	TRBV28	CASSPSGGSRVAFF
15	TRBV19	CASRRGTGGHTEAFF
16	TRBV19	CASSTGQGSGNQPQHF
12	TRBV7-9	CASSRQAYGCTF
14	TRBV3-1	CASRDTGGNTEAFF
13	TRBV20-1	CSASWTSNTEAFF
13	TRBV20-1	CSATDRVGYGYTF
14	TRBV20-1	CSARGAGGVDGYTF
15	TRBV20-1	CSARVRQGAVNEQFF
15	TRBV6-6	CASSYIIGSPNTQYF
17	TRBV4-1	CASSQVVQGWGSQPQHF
19	TRBV20-1	CSASLRLSGGPSSYNEQFF